Each of the 10 T cell receptor beta chains below was sequenced from the same sample in a study of blood T cell repertoires in COVID-19. Using immunoSEQ multiplex PCR, the repertoire was profiled, and TCRdb retains in-frame clones only, with some absent. The sample consists of fewer than 250,000 clones, roughly 80% of them appearing once. Sequenced input: peripheral blood. These receptors were taken from a man in his sixties with acute or convalescent COVID-19.

In this sample, this clone turned up once. The rearrangement links TRBV15 to TRBJ1-1; perhaps TRBD1 as D (5 bases). Germline V CDR1 and CDR2: LNHNV, YYDKDF (reference sequence). This CDR3 is 13 amino acids long. Trimming took 3 bases from V and 2 from J, leaving 7 bases between them. This CDR3 is CATSRDKNTEAFF. The CDR3 DNA is TGTGCCACCAGCAGGGACAAAAACACTGAAGCTTTCTTT.

The rearrangement links TRBV24-1 to TRBJ2-5, with 10 bases fitting TRBD2. The CDR3 spans 15 residues. The germline CDR1 and CDR2 sequences are KGHDR and SFDVKD. The J segment lost 5 bases and the V segment lost 4 bases, leaving 6 bases of the junction unmatched. DNA of the CDR3: TGTGCCACCAGTGACTCCGGGACTAGCGCGGAGACCCAGTACTTC. Its protein is CATSDSGTSAETQYF.

The chain has TRBV27 and TRBJ2-1, with 13 positions matching TRBD2. The trim removed 0 bases at V and 7 bases at J, leaving 0 bases unmatched. Germline V gene lookup returns CDR1 MNHEY and CDR2 SMNVEV (reference sequence). This CDR3 spans 15 amino acids. The DNA of the CDR3 is TGTGCCAGCAGTTTATCGACTAGCGGGAGGAATGAGCAGTTCTTC. Amino acids: CASSLSTSGRNEQFF.

The chain joins TRBV11-2 to TRBJ1-4; D possibly corresponds to TRBD1 (5 bases). The CDR3 consists of 18 residues. Germline-derived CDR1 and CDR2 are SGHAT and FQNNGV. Between the trimmed V and J ends, which lost 2 bases and 8 bases, there was a span of 24 bases. CDR3 DNA: TGTGCCAGCAGCTTACGGGTTAGTCTTACAGGACGGAAGGAAAAACTGTTTTTT. It is translated as CASSLRVSLTGRKEKLFF. Together with reference TRBV11-2 and TRBJ1-4, the CDR3 gives the full variable domain: EAGVAQSPRYKIIEKRQSVAFWCNPISGHATLYWYQQILGQGPKLLIQFQNNGVVDDSQLPKDRFSAERLKGVDSTLKIQPAKLEDSAVYLCASSLRVSLTGRKEKLFFGSGTQLSVL.

This clone came up a few times. The chain employs TRBV14 and TRBJ2-5; a possible D gene is TRBD2 (6 bases). V was pared by 0 bases and J by 9 bases, with 11 bases between. Germline V gives CDR1 SGHDN, CDR2 FVKESK. This CDR3 has 13 amino acids. This CDR3 is CASSQDEGRPQYF. In DNA form, the CDR3 reads TGTGCCAGCAGCCAAGATGAGGGGAGGCCCCAGTACTTC.

The chain carries TRBV27 and TRBJ2-7; D is uncertain. V was clipped by 3 bases and J by 2 bases, with 14 bases between them. Per germline, CDR1 MNHEY and CDR2 SMNVEV (reference sequence). CDR3 length: 15 amino acids. CDR3: CASSFVAGLTYEQYF. The CDR3 coding sequence is TGTGCCAGCAGTTTTGTCGCCGGTCTAACCTACGAGCAGTACTTC.

This CDR3 is CAWRFGVGTEAFF. The CDR3 region has the DNA TGTGCCTGGAGATTCGGGGTTGGCACTGAAGCTTTCTTT. The rearrangement links TRBV30 to TRBJ1-1; unclear D gene. CDR1 is GTSNPN and CDR2 is SVGIG in the germline V gene (reference sequence). V gave up 3 bases and J gave up 4 bases, with 12 bases separating them. The CDR3 spans 13 residues.

This chain links TRBV3-1 (or the pseudogene TRBV3-2) with TRBJ2-3; a possible D gene is TRBD1 (6 bases). This CDR3 spans 15 amino acids. Germline V CDR1 and CDR2: LGHDT, YNNKEL (reference sequence). V was cut by 0 bases and J by 5 bases, with 12 bases left in between. CDR3 region: CASSQENRERDTQYF. CDR3 DNA: TGTGCCAGCAGCCAAGAAAACAGGGAGAGAGATACGCAGTATTTT.

This clone was counted between two and nine times. The V call is TRBV12-5, the J call TRBJ1-5; D unclear. Germline CDR1 is LGHNT and CDR2 is FRNRAP. V was shortened by 5 bases and J by 3 bases, with 2 bases between the two germline ends. The CDR3 is 11 amino acids. The CDR3 here is CASGLNQPQHF. The CDR3 DNA reads TGTGCTAGTGGTCTCAATCAGCCCCAGCATTTT. The complete variable domain, with remaining parts taken from reference TRBV12-5 and TRBJ1-5, reads DARVTQTPRHKVTEMGQEVTMRCQPILGHNTVFWYRQTMMQGLELLAYFRNRAPLDDSGMPKDRFSAEMPDATLATLKIQPSEPRDSAVYFCASGLNQPQHFGDGTRLSIL.

This clone was counted a few times. The gene calls are TRBV4-2 and TRBJ2-1; TRBD2 matches at 13 bases. The V and J ends lost 1 base and 5 bases, in that order; junction bases with no gene match: 5. CDR1 is LGHNA, CDR2 YNFKEQ, per germline. CDR3 length equals 17 residues. This chain's CDR3 is CASSQGGLAGINNEQFF. Here the CDR3 DNA reads TGTGCCAGCAGCCAAGGGGGACTAGCGGGGATTAACAATGAGCAGTTCTTC.